These 23 T cell receptor beta chains originate from one sample sequenced in a study of blood T cell repertoires in COVID-19. The method was immunoSEQ multiplex PCR; TCRdb's version includes in-frame clones alone and lacks a portion of them. Among more than 400,000 clones, roughly 87% were seen once, and the ten largest hold less than 0.75%. Material for sequencing was PBMCs or T cells enriched from blood (not recorded which). These receptor sequences come from a man in his late teens or twenties who had recovered from COVID-19.

The chain links TRBV4-1 to TRBJ1-6; the D gene is possibly TRBD1 (6 bases). V dropped 3 bases and J dropped 3 bases, with 9 bases sitting between them. The CDR3 runs 15 residues. The germline CDR1 and CDR2 sequences are MGHRA and YSYEKL. The CDR3 DNA sequence: TGCGCCAGCAGCCAGGGGGCGAACTATAATTCACCCCTCCACTTT. Translating gives CASSQGANYNSPLHF.

The chain uses TRBV28 and TRBJ1-5; a weak D match, TRBD1 (6 bases). Germline V lookup: CDR1 MDHEN, CDR2 SYDVKM. The CDR3 sequence is 16 residues long. Trimming pared 7 bases from V and 6 bases from J, leaving 22 bases between. CDR3 bases: TGTGCCAGCATCGAAGCGGGGCAGGGGATAGGTCAGCCCCAGCATTTT. It codes for CASIEAGQGIGQPQHF.

V is TRBV2 and J is TRBJ1-3; maybe TRBD1 (6 bases). Per germline, CDR1 SNHLY and CDR2 FYNNEI. Trimming took 4 bases from V and 0 from J, leaving 13 bases between them. This CDR3 has 16 residues. The CDR3 DNA is TGTGCCAGCAGTGTTTCGGGGGGCCCCTCTGGAAACACCATATATTTT. This codes for CASSVSGGPSGNTIYF. Combining the CDR3 with reference TRBV2 and TRBJ1-3 gives the whole variable domain EPEVTQTPSHQVTQMGQEVILRCVPISNHLYFYWYRQILGQKVEFLVSFYNNEISEKSEIFDDQFSVERPDGSNFTLKIRSTKLEDSAMYFCASSVSGGPSGNTIYFGEGSWLTVV.

This sequence joins TRBV12-5 and TRBJ1-6; 9 nucleotides line up with TRBD1. Germline V gene lookup returns CDR1 LGHNT and CDR2 FRNRAP. The junction had 7 bases not matched to a gene; V was cut back by 6 bases and J by 10 bases. The CDR3 has 14 residues. CDR3 region: CASGLQGASSPLHF. The CDR3 bases are TGTGCTAGTGGCCTACAGGGGGCTAGCTCACCCCTCCACTTT.

This sequence joins TRBV5-5 and TRBJ1-1; D is possibly TRBD1 (6 bases). The CDR3 covers 15 residues. Between the trimmed V and J ends, which lost 3 bases and 0 bases, there was a span of 12 bases. Per the germline V gene, CDR1 is SGHKS and CDR2 is YYEKEE (reference sequence). In nucleotides, the CDR3 is TGTGCCAGCAGCTCACAGGGTACGATGAACACTGAAGCTTTCTTT. Amino acid sequence: CASSSQGTMNTEAFF.

The chain carries TRBV6-5 and TRBJ1-4; 8 positions agree with TRBD1. Unmatched junction bases numbered 10, after V lost 10 bases and J lost 3 bases. CDR1 is MNHEY, CDR2 SVGAGI, per germline. The CDR3 sequence is 15 residues long. CDR3 nucleotide sequence: TGTGCCACAGGACAGGGCTTTAACCCTAATGAAAAACTGTTTTTT. Amino acids: CATGQGFNPNEKLFF.

V is TRBV29-1 and J is TRBJ2-2, with 8 bases fitting TRBD1. The CDR3 length is 14 residues. J gave up 5 bases and V 5 bases, and 7 bases lay outside the gene matches. Germline values: CDR1 SQVTM, CDR2 ANQGSEA. The CDR3 sequence is CSVLGQEITGELFF. CDR3 bases: TGCAGCGTTTTGGGACAGGAGATAACCGGGGAGCTGTTTTTT.

The chain is built from TRBV13 and TRBJ2-3; 12 bases agree with TRBD2. Germline V gives CDR1 PRHDT, CDR2 FYEKMQ (reference sequence). V lost 4 bases and J lost 4; bases outside the gene matches: 6. This CDR3 comprises 16 residues. For the CDR3, the DNA is TGTGCCAGCAGCTCATCGACTAGCGGGGGTCCAGATACGCAGTATTTT. It is translated as CASSSSTSGGPDTQYF.

In this sample, this clone turned up once. The CDR3 coding sequence is TGTGCCAGCAGTTTGGGCCACAGGGGGCGGGATGGCTACACCTTC. Its translation: CASSLGHRGRDGYTF. V is TRBV28 and J is TRBJ1-2; 9 positions agree with TRBD1. Trimming cost V 3 bases and J 6 bases; bases outside gene matches: 8. The CDR3 is 15 amino acids. Germline assignment: CDR1 MDHEN and CDR2 SYDVKM.

This clone was detected only a few times. The chain employs TRBV30 and TRBJ2-7; D perhaps matches TRBD2 (6 bases). Germline lookup yields CDR1 GTSNPN and CDR2 SVGIG (reference sequence). Trimming cost V 3 bases and J 6 bases, with 15 bases left between them. The CDR3 sequence is 13 residues long. The CDR3 loop reads CAWSSGVLGEQYF. DNA for the CDR3: TGTGCCTGGAGCTCGGGGGTCCTTGGCGAGCAGTACTTC.

This clone was recorded only once. Here the CDR3 reads CARPFGVLHF. CDR3 nucleotides: TGTGCCAGGCCGTTCGGGGTACTCCACTTT. V and J are TRBV21-1 and TRBJ1-6. TRBV21-1 is reported as a pseudogene. The CDR3 runs 10 residues.

The gene calls are TRBV6-5 and TRBJ1-2; D ambiguous. The germline V and J ends were trimmed by 2 bases and 4 bases, with 17 bases remaining between them. CDR3 length: 16 amino acids. The germline gives CDR1 MNHEY, CDR2 SVGAGI. The CDR3 sequence is CASSYEAEGTGYGYTF. Written as DNA, the CDR3 is TGTGCCAGCAGTTACGAGGCAGAGGGAACGGGCTATGGCTACACCTTC.

The chain employs TRBV29-1 and TRBJ1-1, with D unresolved. CDR3 length equals 10 residues. Germline CDR1 is SQVTM and CDR2 is ANQGSEA. The ends were cut back, 3 bases at V and 7 bases at J, with 6 bases in the middle. As DNA, the CDR3 is TGCAGCGTTGACAGTGGTGAAGCTTTCTTT. This codes for CSVDSGEAFF.

The genes are TRBV30 and TRBJ2-1, with TRBD1 matching 9 bases. Germline V gene lookup returns CDR1 GTSNPN and CDR2 SVGIG (reference sequence). V lost 3 bases and J lost 7; bases outside the gene matches: 4. The CDR3 consists of 13 residues. The CDR3, as DNA: TGTGCCTGGAGCCCAGGGACAGGGAATGAGCAGTTCTTC. Translation gives CAWSPGTGNEQFF.

This rearrangement joins TRBV28 to TRBJ1-5; D gene unclear. Germline V lookup: CDR1 MDHEN, CDR2 SYDVKM. V was shortened by 11 bases and J by 0 bases, with 14 bases between the two germline ends. CDR3 length: 14 amino acids. The DNA for the CDR3 is TGTGCCGCCCATGGGCAGATTAGCAATCAGCCCCAGCATTTT. This sequence encodes CAAHGQISNQPQHF.

This chain connects TRBV5-1 to TRBJ2-3; perhaps TRBD2 as D (6 bases). V lost 4 bases, J lost 4 bases, and 13 bases lay in between. The CDR3 totals 14 residues. From germline, CDR1 is SGHRS and CDR2 YFSETQ. CDR3 loop: CASSTGTGADTQYF. DNA for the CDR3: TGCGCCAGCAGCACCGGGACTGGTGCAGATACGCAGTATTTT.

The CDR3 spells CSVMGASLSVDEQFF. The CDR3 bases are TGCAGCGTTATGGGCGCTAGCCTTTCTGTGGATGAGCAGTTCTTC. V usage is TRBV29-1 and J usage is TRBJ2-1; D is possibly TRBD2 (5 bases). Trimming left V 5 bases short and J 8 bases short, with 22 bases between. Germline V gene sequence: CDR1 SQVTM, CDR2 ANQGSEA. The CDR3 consists of 15 residues.

The V call is TRBV5-6, the J call TRBJ1-2; the match to TRBD1 covers 7 bases. Losses at the gene ends were 1 base for V and 3 bases for J; bases not matched to a gene: 9. The germline gives CDR1 SGHDT, CDR2 YYEEEE. The CDR3 loop spans 16 amino acids. The CDR3 sequence: CASSLLSTGWDYGYTF. The CDR3 DNA sequence: TGTGCCAGCAGCTTGTTATCGACAGGGTGGGACTATGGCTACACCTTC.

The J gene is TRBJ2-7, the V gene TRBV30, with D possibly TRBD1 on 6 matching bases. Germline V CDR1 and CDR2: GTSNPN, SVGIG (reference sequence). CDR3 size: 14 residues. Trimming removed 2 bases at V and 2 bases at J, with 13 bases between. CDR3 in DNA: TGTGCCTGGAGTAAGGGACACCTTGCCTACGAGCAGTACTTC. Translation: CAWSKGHLAYEQYF.

The chain employs TRBV2 and TRBJ1-3; no reliable D call. The V gene lost 4 bases and the J gene lost 0 bases, with 10 bases spanning the gap. Germline V lookup: CDR1 SNHLY, CDR2 FYNNEI. The CDR3 sequence is 15 residues long. The DNA for the CDR3 is TGTGCCAGCAGTGTGCTCAGGTACTCTGGAAACACCATATATTTT. Translated: CASSVLRYSGNTIYF.

The genes are TRBV5-1 and TRBJ1-5, with 9 nucleotides matching TRBD1. The length of the CDR3 is 15 residues. J gave up 7 bases and V 0 bases, and 5 bases lay outside the gene matches. Germline lookup yields CDR1 SGHRS and CDR2 YFSETQ. This CDR3 reads CASSLGDREEQPQHF. The CDR3 DNA is TGCGCCAGCAGCTTGGGGGACAGGGAAGAGCAGCCCCAGCATTTT.

The CDR3 DNA sequence: TGTGCCAGCGCCTCTAGGTTGGACACCGGGGAGCTGTTTTTT. Translated, it gives CASASRLDTGELFF. V and J are TRBV6-6 and TRBJ2-2; D is uncertain. CDR3 size: 14 residues. CDR1 and CDR2 (germline): MNHNY, SVGAGI (reference sequence). Between the trimmed V and J ends, which lost 8 bases and 3 bases, there was a span of 13 bases.

The chain is built from TRBV6-5 and TRBJ2-7, with 8 bases identical to TRBD2. This CDR3 region has 13 residues. Trimming cost V 5 bases and J 2 bases; bases outside gene matches: 2. CDR1 and CDR2 from the germline V gene are MNHEY and SVGAGI. CDR3 protein: CASSTGGAYEQYF. For the CDR3, the DNA is TGTGCCAGCAGTACGGGGGGGGCCTACGAGCAGTACTTC.